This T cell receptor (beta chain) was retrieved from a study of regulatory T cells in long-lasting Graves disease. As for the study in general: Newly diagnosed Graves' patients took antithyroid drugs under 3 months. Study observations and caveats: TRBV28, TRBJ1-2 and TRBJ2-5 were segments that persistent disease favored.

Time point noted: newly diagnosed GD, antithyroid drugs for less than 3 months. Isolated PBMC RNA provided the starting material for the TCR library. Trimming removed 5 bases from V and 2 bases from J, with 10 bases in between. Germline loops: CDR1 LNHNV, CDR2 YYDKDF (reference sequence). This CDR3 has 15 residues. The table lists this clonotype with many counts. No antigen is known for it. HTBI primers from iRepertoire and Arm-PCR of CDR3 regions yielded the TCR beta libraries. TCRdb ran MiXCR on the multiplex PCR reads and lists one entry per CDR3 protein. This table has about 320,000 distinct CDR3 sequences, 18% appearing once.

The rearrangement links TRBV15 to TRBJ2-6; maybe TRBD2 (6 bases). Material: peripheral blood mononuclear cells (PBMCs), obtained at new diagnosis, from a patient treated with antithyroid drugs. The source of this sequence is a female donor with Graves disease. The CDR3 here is CATSGAGPGANVLTF. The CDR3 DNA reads TGTGCCACCAGCGGGGCGGGGCCTGGGGCCAACGTCCTGACTTTC. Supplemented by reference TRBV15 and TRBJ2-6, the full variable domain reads DAMVIQNPRYQVTQFGKPVTLSCSQTLNHNVMYWYQQKSSQAPKLLFHYYDKDFNNEADTPDNFQSRRPNTSFCFLDIRSPGLGDTAMYLCATSGAGPGANVLTFGAGSRLTVL.